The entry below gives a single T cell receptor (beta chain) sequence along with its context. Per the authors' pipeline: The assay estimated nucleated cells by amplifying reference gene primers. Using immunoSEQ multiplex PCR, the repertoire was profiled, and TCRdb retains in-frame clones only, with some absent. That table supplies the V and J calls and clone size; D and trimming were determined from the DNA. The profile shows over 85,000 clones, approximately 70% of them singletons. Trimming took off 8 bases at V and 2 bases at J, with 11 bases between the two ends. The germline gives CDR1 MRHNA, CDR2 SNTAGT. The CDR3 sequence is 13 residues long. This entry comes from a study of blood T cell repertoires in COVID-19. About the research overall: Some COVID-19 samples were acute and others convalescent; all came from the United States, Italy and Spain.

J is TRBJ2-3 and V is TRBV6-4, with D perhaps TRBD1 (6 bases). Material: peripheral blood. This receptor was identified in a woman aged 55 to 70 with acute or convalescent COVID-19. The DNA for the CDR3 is TGTGCCAGCGGAGAGGGACACACAGATACGCAGTATTTT. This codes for CASGEGHTDTQYF.